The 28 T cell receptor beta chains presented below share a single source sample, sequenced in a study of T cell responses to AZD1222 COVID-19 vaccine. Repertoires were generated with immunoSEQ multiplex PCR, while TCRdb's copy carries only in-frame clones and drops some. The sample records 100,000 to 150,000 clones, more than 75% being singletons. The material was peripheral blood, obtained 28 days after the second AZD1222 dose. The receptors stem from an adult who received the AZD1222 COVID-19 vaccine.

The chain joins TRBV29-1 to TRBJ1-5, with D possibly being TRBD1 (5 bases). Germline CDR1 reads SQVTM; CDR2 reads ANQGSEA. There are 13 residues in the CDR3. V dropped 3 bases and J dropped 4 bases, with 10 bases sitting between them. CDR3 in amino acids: CSVEENRNQPQHF. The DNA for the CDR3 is TGCAGCGTTGAGGAGAACAGGAATCAGCCCCAGCATTTT.

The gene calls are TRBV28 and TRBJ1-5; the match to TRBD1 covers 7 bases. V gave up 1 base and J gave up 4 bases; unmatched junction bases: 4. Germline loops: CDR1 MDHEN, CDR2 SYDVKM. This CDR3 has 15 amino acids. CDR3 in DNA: TGTGCCAGCAGTTTATACTCAGGGGGAAATCAGCCCCAGCATTTT. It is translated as CASSLYSGGNQPQHF.

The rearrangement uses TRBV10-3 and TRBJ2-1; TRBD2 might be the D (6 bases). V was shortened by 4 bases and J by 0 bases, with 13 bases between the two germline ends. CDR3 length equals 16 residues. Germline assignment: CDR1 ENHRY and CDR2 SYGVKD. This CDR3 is CAISGRGGSSYNEQFF. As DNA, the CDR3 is TGTGCCATCAGTGGCCGTGGGGGGAGCTCCTACAATGAGCAGTTCTTC.

The CDR3: CASSVAGANYEQYF. Here the CDR3 DNA reads TGTGCCAGCTCCGTGGCGGGGGCTAACTACGAGCAGTACTTC. The chain joins TRBV18 to TRBJ2-7; D perhaps matches TRBD2 (7 bases). The CDR3 is 14 residues long. V was pared by 6 bases and J by 3 bases, with 15 bases between. Germline CDR1 reads KGHSH; CDR2 reads LQKENI.

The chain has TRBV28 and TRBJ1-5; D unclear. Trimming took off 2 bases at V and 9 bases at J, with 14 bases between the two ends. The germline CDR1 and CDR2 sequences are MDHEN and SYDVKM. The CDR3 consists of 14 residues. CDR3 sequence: CASSLVTDPGPQHF. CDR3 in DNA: TGTGCCAGCAGTTTAGTAACAGACCCGGGGCCCCAGCATTTT.

CDR3 DNA sequence: TGCAGTGCTAGTGGCGCCCAGGACAATGAGCAGTTCTTC. It specifies CSASGAQDNEQFF. The rearrangement uses TRBV20-1 and TRBJ2-1, with D unclear. V lost 3 bases to trimming and J lost 5 bases, with 11 bases between them. The V gene's germline CDR1 is DFQATT and CDR2 SNEGSKA (reference sequence). The CDR3 has 13 amino acids.

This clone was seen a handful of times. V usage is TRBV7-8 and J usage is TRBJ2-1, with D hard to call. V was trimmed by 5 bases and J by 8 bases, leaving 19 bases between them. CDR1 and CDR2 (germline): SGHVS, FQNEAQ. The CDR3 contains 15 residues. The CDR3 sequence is CASSPPVNTLYEQFF. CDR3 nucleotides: TGTGCCAGCAGCCCGCCCGTAAACACTCTCTATGAGCAGTTCTTC.

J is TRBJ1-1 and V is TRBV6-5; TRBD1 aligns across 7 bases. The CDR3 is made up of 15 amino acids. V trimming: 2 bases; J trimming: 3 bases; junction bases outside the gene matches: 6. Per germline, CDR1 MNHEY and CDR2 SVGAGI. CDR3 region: CASSYNFRGDTEAFF. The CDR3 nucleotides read TGTGCCAGCAGTTACAATTTCAGGGGGGACACTGAAGCTTTCTTT.

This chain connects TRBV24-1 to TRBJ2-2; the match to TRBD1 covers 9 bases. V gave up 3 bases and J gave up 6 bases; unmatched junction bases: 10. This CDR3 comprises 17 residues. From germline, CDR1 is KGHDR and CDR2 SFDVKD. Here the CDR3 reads CATSDLPTDRGAGELFF. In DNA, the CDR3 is TGTGCCACCAGTGATCTCCCCACGGACAGGGGTGCCGGGGAGCTGTTTTTT.

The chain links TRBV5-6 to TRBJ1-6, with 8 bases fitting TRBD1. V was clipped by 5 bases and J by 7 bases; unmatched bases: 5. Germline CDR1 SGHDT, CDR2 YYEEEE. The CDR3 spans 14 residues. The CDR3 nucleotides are TGTGCCAGCAGGCCTACAGGGGGGAATTCACCCCTCCACTTT. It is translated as CASRPTGGNSPLHF.

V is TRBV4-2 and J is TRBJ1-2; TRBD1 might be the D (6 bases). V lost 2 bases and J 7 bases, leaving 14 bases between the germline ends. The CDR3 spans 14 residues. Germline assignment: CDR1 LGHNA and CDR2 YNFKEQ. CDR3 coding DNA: TGTGCCAGCAGCCAACGTCGCAGGGGCTTTGGCTACACCTTC. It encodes CASSQRRRGFGYTF.

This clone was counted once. The CDR3 sequence is CASSEGVGLAGAWEQFF. The CDR3 nucleotides are TGTGCCAGCAGTGAAGGTGTGGGACTAGCGGGAGCCTGGGAGCAGTTCTTC. The chain couples TRBV6-1 to TRBJ2-1; 14 bases are shared with TRBD2. Germline V lookup: CDR1 MNHNS, CDR2 SASEGT. The CDR3 is 17 residues long. V lost 1 base, J lost 10 bases, and 9 bases stayed unmatched.

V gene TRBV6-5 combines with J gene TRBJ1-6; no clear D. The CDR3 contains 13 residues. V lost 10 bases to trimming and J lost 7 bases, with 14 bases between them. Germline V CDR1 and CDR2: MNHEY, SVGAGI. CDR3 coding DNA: TGTGCCACCCACGCTCAGAAGAATTCACCCCTCCACTTT. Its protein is CATHAQKNSPLHF.

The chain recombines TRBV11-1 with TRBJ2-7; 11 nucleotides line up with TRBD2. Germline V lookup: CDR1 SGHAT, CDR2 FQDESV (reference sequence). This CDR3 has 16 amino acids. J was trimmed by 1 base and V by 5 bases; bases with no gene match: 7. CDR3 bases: TGTGCCAGCAGCCCTGGGACTAGCGGTCGATCCTACGAGCAGTACTTC. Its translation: CASSPGTSGRSYEQYF.

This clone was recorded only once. Here the CDR3 reads CASSPHLWSNQPQHF. The DNA for the CDR3 is TGTGCCAGCAGCCCGCATTTATGGAGCAATCAGCCCCAGCATTTT. The chain recombines TRBV28 with TRBJ1-5; D uncertain. Germline-derived CDR1 and CDR2 are MDHEN and SYDVKM. V gave up 6 bases and J gave up 1 base, with 13 bases separating them. CDR3 length: 15 amino acids.

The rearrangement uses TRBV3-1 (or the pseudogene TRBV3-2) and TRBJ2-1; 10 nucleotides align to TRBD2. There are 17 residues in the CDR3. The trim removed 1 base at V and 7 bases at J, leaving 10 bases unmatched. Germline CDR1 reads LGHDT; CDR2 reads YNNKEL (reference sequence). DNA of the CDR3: TGTGCCAGCAGCCAAGGGGCTAGCGGGAGAAGGGGGAATGAGCAGTTCTTC. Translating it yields CASSQGASGRRGNEQFF.

The CDR3 loop is CASSSPLLAARTYEQYF. Here the CDR3 DNA reads TGTGCCAGCAGTTCTCCCTTACTAGCGGCCCGGACCTACGAGCAGTACTTC. The chain couples TRBV27 to TRBJ2-7, with 8 nucleotides matching TRBD2. V was pared by 4 bases and J by 2 bases, with 13 bases of the junction left unmatched. CDR1 and CDR2 from the germline V gene are MNHEY and SMNVEV (reference sequence). This CDR3 region has 17 residues.

The DNA for the CDR3 is TGTGCCAGCAGCCTGGAGGGAAACACCGGGGAGCTGTTTTTT. Translating gives CASSLEGNTGELFF. The chain is built from TRBV4-2 and TRBJ2-2; tentative D call: TRBD2 (6 bases). In germline, CDR1 is LGHNA, CDR2 YNFKEQ. V lost 4 bases and J 2 bases, leaving 8 bases between the germline ends. This CDR3 contains 14 residues.

The CDR3 spells CASSYQGGGAFF. Here the CDR3 DNA reads TGTGCCAGCAGCTACCAGGGGGGGGGAGCTTTCTTT. The chain couples TRBV27 to TRBJ1-1; 7 nucleotides align to TRBD1. Trimming removed 6 bases from V and 10 bases from J; junction bases left unmatched: 8. Germline CDR1 MNHEY, CDR2 SMNVEV (reference sequence). This CDR3 has 12 amino acids.

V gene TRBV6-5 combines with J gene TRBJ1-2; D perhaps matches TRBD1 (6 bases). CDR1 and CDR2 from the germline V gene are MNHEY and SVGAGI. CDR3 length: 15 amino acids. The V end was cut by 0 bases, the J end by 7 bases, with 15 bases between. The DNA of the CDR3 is TGTGCCAGCAGTTACTCGATCGGGGGCCCGCTTGGCTACACCTTC. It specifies CASSYSIGGPLGYTF.

The CDR3 nucleotides are TGTGCCAGCAGACGTGGGCTACAGGGGATTCAAGAGACCCAGTACTTC. It encodes CASRRGLQGIQETQYF. The genes are TRBV28 and TRBJ2-5, with TRBD1 matching 7 bases. The V and J ends lost 6 bases and 2 bases, in that order; junction bases with no gene match: 12. CDR3 size: 16 residues. The germline V gene encodes CDR1 MDHEN and CDR2 SYDVKM.

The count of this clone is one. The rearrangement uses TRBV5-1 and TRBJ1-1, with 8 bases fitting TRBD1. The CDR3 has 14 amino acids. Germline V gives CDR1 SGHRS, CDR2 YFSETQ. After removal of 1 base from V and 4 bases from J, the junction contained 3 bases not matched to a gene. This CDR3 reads CASSLQGASTEAFF. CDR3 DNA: TGCGCCAGCAGCTTGCAGGGGGCAAGCACTGAAGCTTTCTTT.

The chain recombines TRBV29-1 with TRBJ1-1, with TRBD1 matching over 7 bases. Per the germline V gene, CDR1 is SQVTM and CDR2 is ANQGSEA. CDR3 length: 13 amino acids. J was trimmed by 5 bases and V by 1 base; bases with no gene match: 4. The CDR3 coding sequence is TGCAGCGTTGAAGGTGGCAGGGGGACTGAAGCTTTCTTT. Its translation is CSVEGGRGTEAFF.

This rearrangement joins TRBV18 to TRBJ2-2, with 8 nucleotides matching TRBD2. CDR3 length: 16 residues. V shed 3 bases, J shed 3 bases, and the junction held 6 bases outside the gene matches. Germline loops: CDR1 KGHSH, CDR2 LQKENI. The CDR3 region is CASSPPGTSHTGELFF. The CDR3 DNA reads TGTGCCAGCTCACCCCCCGGGACTAGTCACACCGGGGAGCTGTTTTTT. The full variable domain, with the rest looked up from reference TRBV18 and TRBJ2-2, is NAGVMQNPRHLVRRRGQEARLRCSPMKGHSHVYWYRQLPEEGLKFMVYLQKENIIDESGMPKERFSAEFPKEGPSILRIQQVVRGDSAAYFCASSPPGTSHTGELFFGEGSRLTVL.

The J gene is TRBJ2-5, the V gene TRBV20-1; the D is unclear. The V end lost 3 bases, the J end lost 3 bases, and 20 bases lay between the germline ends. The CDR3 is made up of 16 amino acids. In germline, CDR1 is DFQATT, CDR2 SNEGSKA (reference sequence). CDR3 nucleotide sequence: TGCAGTGCTAGTAGTATTTTGGACCCTAGGAAAGAGACCCAGTACTTC. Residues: CSASSILDPRKETQYF.

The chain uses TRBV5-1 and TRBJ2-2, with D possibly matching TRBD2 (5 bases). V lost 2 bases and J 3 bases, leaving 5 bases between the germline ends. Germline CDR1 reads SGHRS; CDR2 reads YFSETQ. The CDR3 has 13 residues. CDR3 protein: CASSLADTGELFF. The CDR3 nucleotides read TGCGCCAGCAGCTTAGCGGACACCGGGGAGCTGTTTTTT. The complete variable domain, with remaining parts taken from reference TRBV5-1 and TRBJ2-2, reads KAGVTQTPRYLIKTRGQQVTLSCSPISGHRSVSWYQQTPGQGLQFLFEYFSETQRNKGNFPGRFSGRQFSNSRSEMNVSTLELGDSALYLCASSLADTGELFFGEGSRLTVL.

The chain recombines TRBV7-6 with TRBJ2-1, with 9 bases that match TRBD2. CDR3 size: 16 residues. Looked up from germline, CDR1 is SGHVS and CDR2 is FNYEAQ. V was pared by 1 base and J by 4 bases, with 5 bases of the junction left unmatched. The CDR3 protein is CASSLEGTSPYNEQFF. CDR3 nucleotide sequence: TGTGCCAGCAGCTTAGAGGGGACTAGCCCTTACAATGAGCAGTTCTTC.

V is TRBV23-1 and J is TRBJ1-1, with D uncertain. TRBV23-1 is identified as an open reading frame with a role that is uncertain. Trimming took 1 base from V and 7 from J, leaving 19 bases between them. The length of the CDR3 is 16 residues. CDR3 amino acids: CASSQLGPVLVGEAFF. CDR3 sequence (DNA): TGCGCCAGCAGTCAATTAGGACCCGTGTTGGTTGGTGAAGCTTTCTTT.